This T cell receptor (beta chain) is from a study of T-cell memory formation after mild COVID-19. Broader study findings: Clones that contracted from day 15 to 85 had balanced CD4/CD8; later expanders were CD4+ biased.

Per the germline V gene, CDR1 is GTSNPN and CDR2 is SVGIG (reference sequence). V shed 3 bases and J 6 bases; nucleotides not matched to a gene: 8. The length of the CDR3 is 14 residues. The TCR alpha and TCR beta cDNA libraries, bearing sample barcodes and UMIs, were generated by 5'RACE using constant-segment primers. TCRdb itself ran the 5' RACE reads through MiXCR, one entry per CDR3 protein. The sample includes 200,000 or so distinct CDR3 sequences, roughly 17% seen only once; the top ten take approximately 2.1%. This clonotype was counted between two and nine times. Its matching antigen is unknown.

This clonotype was obtained from an adult woman who had mild COVID-19 (a few samples of this study predate the infection). Cell type and time point are not known. The chain employs TRBV30 and TRBJ1-2; 9 nucleotides agree with TRBD1. Sequenced: PBMCs or a T cell subset sorted from them (not recorded which). The CDR3 region has the DNA TGTGCCTGGAGATCTGCCCGGGACAGGGATGGCTACACCTTC. Translating it yields CAWRSARDRDGYTF.